This T cell receptor (beta chain) emerged from a study of blood T cells in healthy people across ages. Whole-study context: Template switching caught about one barcoded beta molecule for each two T cells.

Study results and limitations: The study found more naive CD4+ cells and higher diversity in long-lived than aged donors.

Then a second PCR, running about 6 to 11 cycles, was carried out with a sample-barcoded 5' primer and a J-beta primer mix. Through a template-switch adaptor with 12 random nucleotides, each cDNA molecule received a tag. CDR3-containing paired-end reads numbering at least 2.5 million came from each sample. Each CDR3 protein gets one entry after TCRdb re-called the 5' RACE reads with MiXCR. In the table there are around 900,000 distinct CDR3 sequences, less than 35% of which are singletons. V lost 5 bases, J lost 4 bases, and 7 bases stayed unmatched. Germline V gives CDR1 SGHVS, CDR2 FQNEAQ. This CDR3 contains 16 residues. Points on this clonotype: What it recognizes is unknown.

The chain is built from TRBV7-8 and TRBJ2-5, with 13 bases matching TRBD2. The specimen sequenced was blood. This receptor was obtained from a woman older than 75 in good health. CDR3 sequence reads: CASSATSGGARETQYF. DNA of the CDR3: TGTGCCAGCAGCGCAACTAGCGGGGGGGCTCGAGAGACCCAGTACTTC.